The 30 T cell receptor beta chains presented below share a single source sample, sequenced in a study of blood T cell repertoires in COVID-19 (dated by TCRdb to 2020 to 2022). Library creation used the immunoSEQ multiplex PCR assay. In its TCRdb copy, this immuneACCESS table keeps in-frame sequences only and misses some clones. Where compared with another copy, unresolved V genes explain less than half of these, and the others have no known cause. Across this sample there are 70,000 or so clones, with roughly 86% seen only once. Of the sample, over 4% falls within the top ten clones. Sequenced sample: peripheral blood. The source is a man aged 45-60 years with acute or convalescent COVID-19.

CDR3 sequence: CASRTRERVHSPLHF. In DNA form, the CDR3 reads TGTGCCAGCAGAACCCGGGAGAGGGTTCATTCACCCCTCCACTTT. The chain links TRBV27 to TRBJ1-6; D ambiguous. Trimming removed 6 bases at V and 8 bases at J, with 17 bases between. Germline V gene lookup returns CDR1 MNHEY and CDR2 SMNVEV (reference sequence). This CDR3 spans 15 amino acids.

The chain carries TRBV7-9 and TRBJ1-1; D perhaps matches TRBD1 (6 bases). Germline V lookup: CDR1 SEHNR, CDR2 FQNEAQ (reference sequence). The ends were cut back, 2 bases at V and 5 bases at J, with 15 bases in the middle. The CDR3 totals 15 residues. DNA of the CDR3: TGTGCCAGCAGCTTACTCAGGGGTATACGGACTGAAGCTTTCTTT. Translated: CASSLLRGIRTEAFF.

This rearrangement joins TRBV6-2 or TRBV6-3 to TRBJ2-6, with D hard to call. Germline-derived CDR1 and CDR2 are MNHEY and SVGEGT. This CDR3 has 21 amino acids. V was clipped by 0 bases and J by 6 bases, with 27 bases between them. CDR3 residues: CASSYSTVPQKEFKAANVLTF. CDR3 DNA: TGTGCCAGCAGTTACTCCACAGTGCCCCAAAAAGAATTTAAGGCGGCCAACGTCCTGACTTTC.

The chain joins TRBV13 to TRBJ2-2; D is perhaps TRBD1 (5 bases). The CDR3 totals 16 residues. Germline V gene lookup returns CDR1 PRHDT and CDR2 FYEKMQ (reference sequence). V shed 5 bases and J shed 7 bases, with 20 bases lying between them. The CDR3 reads CASSHPGLGQDGELFF. DNA for the CDR3: TGTGCCAGCAGCCACCCCGGGCTGGGGCAGGACGGGGAGCTGTTTTTT.

The CDR3: CASSQEVADEKLFF. CDR3 DNA: TGTGCCAGCAGCCAAGAAGTCGCGGATGAAAAACTGTTTTTT. The rearrangement joins TRBV14 to TRBJ1-4; no firm D call. CDR3 length: 14 residues. The V and J ends lost 0 bases and 6 bases respectively, with 8 bases between them. Germline CDR1 is SGHDN and CDR2 is FVKESK.

This chain links TRBV6-5 with TRBJ2-1; TRBD1 might be the D (6 bases). V lost 5 bases and J lost 4, with 15 bases in between. Per the germline V gene, CDR1 is MNHEY and CDR2 is SVGAGI. This CDR3 has 15 residues. The CDR3 DNA sequence: TGTGCCAGCAGTCAGAAAAGACAGGCATACAATGAGCAGTTCTTC. Its translation: CASSQKRQAYNEQFF.

The chain joins TRBV4-2 to TRBJ2-7, with 9 nucleotides matching TRBD1. This CDR3 has 16 residues. CDR1 and CDR2 from the germline V gene are LGHNA and YNFKEQ. Trimming at V came to 1 base and at J to 5 bases, leaving 9 bases not matched to a gene. CDR3 loop: CASSQARTGVFHEQYF. The CDR3 bases are TGTGCCAGCAGCCAAGCTAGGACAGGGGTTTTCCACGAGCAGTACTTC.

This chain connects TRBV27 to TRBJ2-7; D is unresolved. CDR1 and CDR2 (germline): MNHEY, SMNVEV (reference sequence). This CDR3 is built from 16 residues. With 5 bases removed from V and 0 bases from J, the gap between germline ends came to 17 bases. CDR3 sequence reads: CASSASYYLSSYEQYF. DNA of the CDR3: TGTGCCAGCAGTGCCTCCTACTACCTAAGCTCCTACGAGCAGTACTTC.

The genes are TRBV20-1 and TRBJ2-1; perhaps TRBD1 as D (5 bases). The CDR3 length is 12 residues. Deletions cut 3 bases from V and 6 bases from J, with 9 bases between. Germline loops: CDR1 DFQATT, CDR2 SNEGSKA (reference sequence). The CDR3 nucleotides read TGCAGTGCTAGTTTTCAGGGCAATGAGCAGTTCTTC. Translation gives CSASFQGNEQFF.

This chain joins TRBV12-3 or TRBV12-4 and TRBJ2-1, with D unresolved. CDR3 length: 11 amino acids. The ends were cut back, 6 bases at V and 10 bases at J, with 10 bases in the middle. The DNA for the CDR3 is TGTGCCAGCAGCCAAGACTTAGAGCAGTTCTTC. It translates to CASSQDLEQFF.

The V gene is TRBV2, the J gene TRBJ2-2; possible D gene TRBD2, 5 bases. Germline assignment: CDR1 SNHLY and CDR2 FYNNEI. The V and J ends lost 5 bases and 7 bases respectively, with 17 bases between them. This CDR3 comprises 15 residues. The CDR3 nucleotides read TGTGCCAGCAGTCGCCGGGATTTTCTTGGCGGGGAGCTGTTTTTT. Translating it yields CASSRRDFLGGELFF.

The V gene is TRBV19, the J gene TRBJ2-1, with D perhaps TRBD2 (6 bases). The V and J ends lost 2 bases and 1 base respectively, with 18 bases between them. CDR3 length equals 18 residues. Germline loops: CDR1 LNHDA, CDR2 SQIVND (reference sequence). The CDR3 is CASSISSGSRRSYNEQFF. The CDR3 DNA follows: TGTGCCAGTAGTATATCATCCGGGAGCCGGAGGTCCTACAATGAGCAGTTCTTC.

This clone came up a few times. CDR3: CASSRDRSDEQFF. The CDR3 nucleotides are TGTGCCAGTAGTCGGGACAGGTCCGATGAGCAGTTCTTC. The gene calls are TRBV19 and TRBJ2-1, with 8 bases aligning to TRBD1. Per the germline V gene, CDR1 is LNHDA and CDR2 is SQIVND (reference sequence). The CDR3 is 13 amino acids. Trimming cost V 5 bases and J 8 bases; bases outside gene matches: 5. The variable domain in full, completed from reference TRBV19 and TRBJ2-1, reads DGGITQSPKYLFRKEGQNVTLSCEQNLNHDAMYWYRQDPGQGLRLIYYSQIVNDFQKGDIAEGYSVSREKKESFPLTVTSAQKNPTAFYLCASSRDRSDEQFFGPGTRLTVL.

V is TRBV18 and J is TRBJ1-5, with 7 bases that match TRBD1. CDR3 length: 14 residues. CDR1 and CDR2 from the germline V gene are KGHSH and LQKENI. V trimming: 2 bases; J trimming: 2 bases; junction bases outside the gene matches: 0. CDR3 sequence (DNA): TGTGCCAGCTCACCAGGGACAGGCAATCAGCCCCAGCATTTT. It translates to CASSPGTGNQPQHF.

The chain couples TRBV2 to TRBJ2-5, with TRBD1 as a possible D gene (6 bases). V lost 5 bases to trimming and J lost 7 bases, with 20 bases between them. Per germline, CDR1 SNHLY and CDR2 FYNNEI. The CDR3 spans 15 residues. CDR3 DNA: TGTGCCAGCAGTTTCCCGGGACAAGGGCTTGGGACCCAGTACTTC. Translated, it gives CASSFPGQGLGTQYF.

V and J are TRBV2 and TRBJ2-7; D gene uncertain. The germline gives CDR1 SNHLY, CDR2 FYNNEI. V dropped 5 bases and J dropped 11 bases, with 13 bases sitting between them. CDR3 size: 11 residues. This chain's CDR3 is CASSLLTGEYF. In DNA form, the CDR3 reads TGTGCCAGCAGTCTACTGACCGGAGAGTACTTC.

This chain uses TRBV18 with TRBJ1-2; 7 bases are shared with TRBD1. Germline loops: CDR1 KGHSH, CDR2 LQKENI. The CDR3 length is 16 residues. V trimming: 3 bases; J trimming: 8 bases; junction bases outside the gene matches: 15. The CDR3 here is CASSPNQRQGSGGYTF. DNA for the CDR3: TGTGCCAGCTCACCCAACCAAAGACAGGGATCGGGAGGCTACACCTTC.

This chain connects TRBV7-9 to TRBJ2-1; D is undetermined. CDR3 size: 10 residues. The V gene lost 5 bases and the J gene lost 15 bases, with 11 bases spanning the gap. Per germline, CDR1 SEHNR and CDR2 FQNEAQ (reference sequence). CDR3 protein: CASSVGPGFF. Here the CDR3 DNA reads TGTGCCAGCAGCGTGGGCCCAGGGTTCTTC.

Written as DNA, the CDR3 is TGTGCCAGCAGCGTATCACAGATGAACACTGAAGCTTTCTTT. Translating gives CASSVSQMNTEAFF. The chain employs TRBV9 and TRBJ1-1; D ambiguous. The CDR3 totals 14 residues. Germline V gene sequence: CDR1 SGDLS, CDR2 YYNGEE. V lost 1 base and J lost 0, with 7 bases in between.

In regard to this clone: At one end the junction does not follow the germline gene, possibly because of a read error. The gene calls are TRBV2 and TRBJ2-2; D is unclear. The CDR3 contains 12 residues. The germline CDR1 and CDR2 sequences are SNHLY and FYNNEI. The CDR3 DNA sequence: TGTGCCAGCACAGTGAACCCCGGGGAGCTGTTTTTT. It is translated as CASTVNPGELFF. The complete variable domain, with remaining parts taken from reference TRBV2 and TRBJ2-2, reads EPEVTQTPSHQVTQMGQEVILRCVPISNHLYFYWYRQILGQKVEFLVSFYNNEISEKSEIFDDQFSVERPDGSNFTLKIRSTKLEDSAMYFCASTVNPGELFFGEGSRLTVL.

The chain links TRBV7-9 to TRBJ2-7, with 10 bases that match TRBD2. CDR1 SEHNR and CDR2 FQNEAQ come from the germline V gene (reference sequence). The CDR3 contains 14 residues. Unmatched junction bases numbered 4, after V lost 4 bases and J lost 4 bases. In DNA, the CDR3 is TGTGCCAGCAGCTCAACTAGCGGGACATACGAGCAGTACTTC. This gives the protein CASSSTSGTYEQYF.

The chain has TRBV9 and TRBJ2-2; 10 bases fit TRBD1. The germline gives CDR1 SGDLS, CDR2 YYNGEE. J lost 8 bases, V lost 1 base, and 8 bases had no gene match. The CDR3 covers 16 residues. The CDR3 region is CASSVSVTGGRGELFF. DNA for the CDR3: TGTGCCAGCAGCGTATCGGTGACAGGGGGCCGGGGGGAGCTGTTTTTT.

This clone appeared once. Other DNA sequences from this sample encode an identical CDR3 as well. The CDR3 sequence: CASSDPRETQYF. For the CDR3, the DNA is TGTGCCAGCAGTGATCCGCGAGAGACCCAGTACTTC. This rearrangement joins TRBV6-1 to TRBJ2-5; D not certain. Per germline, CDR1 MNHNS and CDR2 SASEGT. Trimming took off 3 bases at V and 4 bases at J, with 6 bases between the two ends. The CDR3 consists of 12 residues.

The V gene is TRBV11-2, the J gene TRBJ1-2, with TRBD1 matching over 9 bases. The V gene end was trimmed by 5 bases and the J gene end by 8 bases; junction bases not matched to a gene: 9. The CDR3 length is 14 residues. Germline-derived CDR1 and CDR2 are SGHAT and FQNNGV. CDR3 amino acids: CASSNRDREGGYTF. CDR3 sequence (DNA): TGTGCCAGCAGCAACCGGGACAGGGAGGGCGGCTACACCTTC.

The chain's CDR3 is CASSQDVGYEQYF. In DNA, the CDR3 is TGCGCCAGCAGCCAAGATGTCGGCTACGAGCAGTACTTC. The chain is built from TRBV4-1 and TRBJ2-7; D remains ambiguous. V lost 0 bases and J 3 bases, leaving 6 bases between the germline ends. Per germline, CDR1 MGHRA and CDR2 YSYEKL. CDR3 length: 13 amino acids.

The chain combines TRBV13 with TRBJ2-5; 8 positions agree with TRBD2. Per the germline V gene, CDR1 is PRHDT and CDR2 is FYEKMQ (reference sequence). Losses at the gene ends were 5 bases for V and 2 bases for J; bases not matched to a gene: 4. This CDR3 contains 14 residues. CDR3 region: CASSHGLAQETQYF. CDR3 nucleotides: TGTGCCAGCAGCCACGGACTAGCACAAGAGACCCAGTACTTC. Drawing the rest from reference TRBV13 and TRBJ2-5, the complete variable domain is AAGVIQSPRHLIKEKRETATLKCYPIPRHDTVYWYQQGPGQDPQFLISFYEKMQSDKGSIPDRFSAQQFSDYHSELNMSSLELGDSALYFCASSHGLAQETQYFGPGTRLLVL.

This chain links TRBV6-6 with TRBJ2-7; D possibly corresponds to TRBD1 (6 bases). The V end lost 6 bases, the J end lost 3 bases, and 9 bases lay between the germline ends. CDR1 and CDR2 (germline): MNHNY, SVGAGI (reference sequence). CDR3 length: 12 residues. CDR3: CASRQQGYEQYF. The CDR3 DNA reads TGTGCCAGCAGACAACAGGGCTACGAGCAGTACTTC.

The chain is built from TRBV27 and TRBJ1-2, with 10 bases identical to TRBD1. Germline V lookup: CDR1 MNHEY, CDR2 SMNVEV (reference sequence). This CDR3 is 13 amino acids long. The trim removed 4 bases at V and 7 bases at J, leaving 3 bases unmatched. The CDR3 loop is CASSSDRGGGYTF. As DNA, the CDR3 is TGTGCCAGCAGTTCGGACAGGGGGGGTGGCTACACCTTC.

V usage is TRBV4-1 and J usage is TRBJ2-4; tentative D call: TRBD2 (6 bases). CDR1 is MGHRA, CDR2 YSYEKL, per germline. Trimming shortened V by 1 base and J by 3 bases, and 7 bases separated the two germline ends. The CDR3 is made up of 14 amino acids. The CDR3 reads CASSQAGDKNIQYF. In DNA form, the CDR3 reads TGCGCCAGCAGCCAAGCGGGGGACAAAAACATTCAGTACTTC.

The V and J genes are TRBV20-1 and TRBJ2-5, with unresolved D. In germline, CDR1 is DFQATT, CDR2 SNEGSKA (reference sequence). CDR3 length: 11 amino acids. The V end lost 5 bases, the J end lost 5 bases, and 9 bases lay between the germline ends. The CDR3 loop reads CSAYRRETQYF. The CDR3 nucleotides are TGCAGTGCTTACCGCAGGGAGACCCAGTACTTC.